This T cell receptor beta chain was observed in a study of blood T cell repertoires in COVID-19. Study-wide background: Italy, Spain and the United States were the sources of the convalescent and acute COVID-19 samples. In each case, the material was cDNA or gDNA derived from T cells, B-cell-depleted T cells, or PBMCs.

CDR3 length: 14 amino acids. Between the trimmed V and J ends, which lost 6 bases and 6 bases, there was a span of 15 bases. Germline CDR1 reads MDHEN; CDR2 reads SYDVKM. Measured with immunoSEQ multiplex PCR; TCRdb has only the in-frame clones, and not every one. The repertoire has roughly 150,000 clones, 80% to 85% of them found once; the top ten carry approximately 10%. The chain combines TRBV28 with TRBJ1-5, with D maybe TRBD1 (6 bases). Specimen: peripheral blood. This receptor was taken from a man aged 70 or older with active or convalescent COVID-19. The CDR3 region has the DNA TGTGCCAGCAGAGCGACAGGCCCCCGTCAGCCCCAGCATTTT. It yields the protein CASRATGPRQPQHF.